The 17 T cell receptor beta chains below all came from one sample that was sequenced in a study of human T cells and chemical hapten exposure. TCRdb re-analysed the RACE reads in MiXCR, keeping a single row per CDR3 protein. The data contain a few hundred thousand distinct CDR3 sequences, approximately 5% of them seen just once; the ten biggest clones take up approximately 2.1%. Stated time point: patch test 1, 2 weeks after DPC sensitization. The treatment denotes: therapeutic diphenylcyclopropenone sensitization with weekly scalp DPC. The specimen comprised whole blood, sampled in connection with sensitization to the hapten diphenylcyclopropenone (DPC). Source of these receptors: a woman between 50 and 59 years old with alopecia areata. Some clones in this sample may be carry-over from other donors' samples.

This clonotype was counted a few times. CDR3 sequence (DNA): TGCAGCGTTGAAGAAGGTGGGAGCGGCACCGGGGAGCTGTTTTTT. Translated, it gives CSVEEGGSGTGELFF. The genes are TRBV29-1 and TRBJ2-2; TRBD2 is a possible D gene (5 bases). V lost 0 bases and J 4 bases, leaving 12 bases between the germline ends. The CDR3 has 15 amino acids. Germline CDR1 is SQVTM and CDR2 is ANQGSEA.

This clonotype was detected ten times or more. An end of the junction differs from the germline gene, which may be a read error. The rearrangement uses TRBV7-9 and TRBJ2-3, with TRBD1 matching 8 bases. Germline V gene sequence: CDR1 SEHNR, CDR2 FQNEAQ (reference sequence). The CDR3 contains 11 residues. The CDR3 loop is CASSRTGPIFF. CDR3 nucleotide sequence: TGTGCCAGCAGTCGGACAGGGCCGATCTTTTTT.

This clonotype was picked up a small number of times. The V call is TRBV28, the J call TRBJ1-5; 9 bases are shared with TRBD1. Germline V lookup: CDR1 MDHEN, CDR2 SYDVKM. V lost 8 bases, J lost 5 bases, and 1 base stayed unmatched. This CDR3 contains 12 residues. Written as DNA, the CDR3 is TGTGCCAGCGGGACAGGGCATCAGCCCCAGCATTTT. Translation: CASGTGHQPQHF.

The chain has TRBV24-1 and TRBJ2-3, with 8 bases matching TRBD1. Germline lookup yields CDR1 KGHDR and CDR2 SFDVKD. The trim removed 3 bases at V and 2 bases at J, leaving 6 bases unmatched. The CDR3 consists of 16 residues. CDR3 coding DNA: TGTGCCACCAGTGATCGGACAGGGCCGTACACAGATACGCAGTATTTT. Translating gives CATSDRTGPYTDTQYF.

This clonotype was detected many times. The chain combines TRBV5-6 with TRBJ2-3, with D uncertain. Germline values: CDR1 SGHDT, CDR2 YYEEEE. The CDR3 is 14 residues long. V was clipped by 4 bases and J by 7 bases, with 16 bases between them. Here the CDR3 reads CASSAVTDGNTQYF. CDR3 nucleotides: TGTGCCAGCAGCGCTGTTACAGACGGCAATACGCAGTATTTT. The full variable domain, in which reference TRBV5-6 and TRBJ2-3 provide the parts outside the CDR3, is DAGVTQSPTHLIKTRGQQVTLRCSPKSGHDTVSWYQQALGQGPQFIFQYYEEEERQRGNFPDRFSGHQFPNYSSELNVNALLLGDSALYLCASSAVTDGNTQYFGPGTRLTVL.

The genes are TRBV11-2 and TRBJ1-5; D not resolved. Trimming pared 5 bases from V and 3 bases from J, leaving 20 bases between. The CDR3 covers 17 residues. Germline V gene lookup returns CDR1 SGHAT and CDR2 FQNNGV. The CDR3 nucleotides read TGTGCCAGCAGCGCTTCACCCGAAGACCCAAACAATCAGCCCCAGCATTTT. Protein product: CASSASPEDPNNQPQHF.

The chain carries TRBV6-5 and TRBJ2-2, with TRBD1 identical over 7 bases. The CDR3 contains 14 residues. Germline loops: CDR1 MNHEY, CDR2 SVGAGI. V shed 2 bases, J shed 7 bases, and the junction held 4 bases outside the gene matches. The CDR3, as DNA: TGTGCCAGCAGTTACAGGGGGCAGGACGGGGAGCTGTTTTTT. This gives the protein CASSYRGQDGELFF.

The table lists this clonotype with many counts. The chain employs TRBV7-8 and TRBJ2-5, with TRBD1 matching over 7 bases. Germline values: CDR1 SGHVS, CDR2 FQNEAQ. The CDR3 is 14 residues long. V lost 8 bases to trimming and J lost 1 base; unmatched junction nucleotides: 7. The CDR3 loop reads CASLTGTAQETQYF. The CDR3 DNA reads TGTGCCAGCTTAACCGGGACAGCCCAAGAGACCCAGTACTTC.

The V and J genes are TRBV6-5 and TRBJ1-1; D is ambiguous. The CDR3 length is 11 residues. The germline CDR1 and CDR2 sequences are MNHEY and SVGAGI. V gave up 7 bases and J gave up 7 bases, with 10 bases separating them. CDR3 region: CASTQLGEAFF. The CDR3 coding sequence is TGTGCCAGCACACAGCTGGGTGAAGCTTTCTTT.

The chain carries TRBV3-1 and TRBJ2-7, with 10 bases aligning to TRBD2. Germline CDR1 and CDR2: LGHDT and YNNKEL (reference sequence). CDR3 length equals 16 residues. The J segment lost 5 bases and the V segment lost 4 bases, leaving 11 bases of the junction unmatched. The chain's CDR3 is CASSLHLRLAGDEQYF. CDR3 sequence (DNA): TGTGCCAGCAGCCTCCACCTTCGGCTAGCGGGAGACGAGCAGTACTTC.

In its sample, this clonotype was seen many times. V gene TRBV7-2 combines with J gene TRBJ2-7; no clear D gene. The CDR3 has 13 residues. V shed 2 bases and J shed 2 bases, with 7 bases lying between them. Germline CDR1 reads SGHTA; CDR2 reads FQGNSA. CDR3 loop: CASSLHPTYEQYF. In DNA, the CDR3 is TGTGCCAGCAGCTTACACCCGACCTACGAGCAGTACTTC.

This clonotype was observed a handful of times. The chain is built from TRBV6-2 or TRBV6-3 and TRBJ2-2; possible D gene TRBD2, 6 bases. The CDR3 has 16 amino acids. V was pared by 6 bases and J by 1 base, with 15 bases between. The V gene's germline CDR1 is MNHEY and CDR2 SVGEGT. The CDR3 bases are TGTGCCAGCAGCCTCACTGGCGGGGTGAACACCGGGGAGCTGTTTTTT. This translates into CASSLTGGVNTGELFF.

This clonotype was seen a handful of times. The rearrangement joins TRBV5-5 to TRBJ1-5; D is undetermined. Germline values: CDR1 SGHKS, CDR2 YYEKEE (reference sequence). The CDR3 contains 14 residues. V gave up 3 bases and J gave up 3 bases, with 10 bases separating them. Here the CDR3 DNA reads TGTGCCAGCAGCTCAACAGAGACCAATCAGCCCCAGCATTTT. Encoded protein: CASSSTETNQPQHF.

This clonotype was observed at least ten times. The V call is TRBV29-1, the J call TRBJ2-2; 8 positions match TRBD1. CDR1 SQVTM and CDR2 ANQGSEA come from the germline V gene. The CDR3 loop spans 16 amino acids. V trimming: 5 bases; J trimming: 1 base; junction bases outside the gene matches: 9. DNA of the CDR3: TGCAGCGTTTTTAGGGCAGGGGGCCTGAACACCGGGGAGCTGTTTTTT. Translating it yields CSVFRAGGLNTGELFF.

This clonotype was counted a few times. The J gene is TRBJ2-7, the V gene TRBV12-3 or TRBV12-4; 13 bases align to TRBD2. This CDR3 region has 14 residues. V shed 6 bases, J shed 6 bases, and the junction held 5 bases outside the gene matches. The chain's CDR3 is CASSPLAGGREQYF. DNA of the CDR3: TGTGCCAGCAGCCCACTAGCGGGGGGGCGCGAGCAGTACTTC.

This clonotype was seen many times. The rearrangement joins TRBV9 to TRBJ1-5; D unclear. The CDR3 loop spans 14 amino acids. Trimming cost V 0 bases and J 2 bases, with 6 bases left between them. Germline V gene sequence: CDR1 SGDLS, CDR2 YYNGEE. CDR3: CASSVGPRNQPQHF. DNA for the CDR3: TGTGCCAGCAGCGTAGGGCCTCGCAATCAGCCCCAGCATTTT.

This clonotype was observed a handful of times. The chain recombines TRBV27 with TRBJ2-1; 10 bases are shared with TRBD2. With V trimmed by 3 bases and J by 7 bases, 3 bases remained unmatched. Germline V gene data show CDR1 as MNHEY and CDR2 as SMNVEV (reference sequence). The CDR3 loop spans 14 amino acids. The CDR3 loop reads CASSFTSGNNEQFF. The CDR3, as DNA: TGTGCCAGCAGTTTTACTAGCGGGAATAATGAGCAGTTCTTC.